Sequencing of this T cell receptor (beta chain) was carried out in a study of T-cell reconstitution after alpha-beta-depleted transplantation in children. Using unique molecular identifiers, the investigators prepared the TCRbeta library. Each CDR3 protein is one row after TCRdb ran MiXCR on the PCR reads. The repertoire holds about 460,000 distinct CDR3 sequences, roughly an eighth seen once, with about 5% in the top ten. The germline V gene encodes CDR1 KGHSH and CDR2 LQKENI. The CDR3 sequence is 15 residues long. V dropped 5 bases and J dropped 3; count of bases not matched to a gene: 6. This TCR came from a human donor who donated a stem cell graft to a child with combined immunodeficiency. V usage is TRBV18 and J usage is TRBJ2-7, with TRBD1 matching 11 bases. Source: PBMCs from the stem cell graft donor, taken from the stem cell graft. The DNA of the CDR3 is TGTGCCAGCTCAACAACCGGGACAGGGGGCTACGAGCAGTACTTC. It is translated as CASSTTGTGGYEQYF. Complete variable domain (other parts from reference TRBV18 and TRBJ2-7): NAGVMQNPRHLVRRRGQEARLRCSPMKGHSHVYWYRQLPEEGLKFMVYLQKENIIDESGMPKERFSAEFPKEGPSILRIQQVVRGDSAAYFCASSTTGTGGYEQYFGPGTRLTVT.